The 19 T cell receptor beta chains listed next were all sequenced from one sample in a study of T cell responses to AZD1222 COVID-19 vaccine. Data came from immunoSEQ multiplex PCR; TCRdb stores just in-frame clones and leaves some out. The sample consists of 130,000 to 150,000 clones, approximately 85% of them appearing once. The sequences come from peripheral blood, collected 28 days after the second dose of the MenACWY control vaccine. The receptors here all came from an adult who received the MenACWY meningococcal vaccine as a control.

The J gene is TRBJ2-1, the V gene TRBV5-4, with D tentatively TRBD2 (6 bases). From germline, CDR1 is SGHNT and CDR2 YYREEE (reference sequence). V dropped 4 bases and J dropped 0 bases, with 14 bases sitting between them. The CDR3 is 16 residues long. CDR3 DNA: TGTGCCAGCAGCAAAAGCGGGCAGAGCTCCTACAATGAGCAGTTCTTC. Protein product: CASSKSGQSSYNEQFF.

This clone is a singleton in its sample. This chain uses TRBV30 with TRBJ2-3; D is ambiguous. Trimming removed 2 bases at V and 6 bases at J, with 18 bases between. Germline CDR1 reads GTSNPN; CDR2 reads SVGIG (reference sequence). The CDR3 sequence is 15 residues long. For the CDR3, the DNA is TGTGCCTGGAGTTCGGGCAAGGGCCTGCTGGATACGCAGTATTTT. Translating gives CAWSSGKGLLDTQYF.

The sample holds one count of this clone. V and J are TRBV28 and TRBJ2-7; no clear D. V lost 7 bases and J 2 bases, leaving 9 bases between the germline ends. CDR3 length: 12 amino acids. CDR1 is MDHEN and CDR2 is SYDVKM in the germline V gene. CDR3 sequence: CASILPPYEQYF. Written as DNA, the CDR3 is TGTGCCAGCATCCTGCCCCCCTACGAGCAGTACTTC.

On this clone: Relative to the germline gene, one junction end is altered; a read error may explain this. The genes are TRBV7-7 and TRBJ2-5; perhaps TRBD1 as D (6 bases). CDR1 and CDR2 from the germline V gene are SSHAT and FNYEAQ (reference sequence). The CDR3 extends over 15 amino acids. The CDR3 DNA reads as TGTGCTAGCAGCTCCACGACAGGCGGGCAAGAGACCCAGTACTTC. Its translation: CASSSTTGGQETQYF.

CDR3 bases: TGTGCCAGCAGCCCTAGGACAGGGTCTAATGAAAAACTGTTTTTT. It encodes CASSPRTGSNEKLFF. The chain uses TRBV5-5 and TRBJ1-4; TRBD1 matches at 8 bases. The V and J ends lost 4 bases and 3 bases, in that order; junction bases with no gene match: 5. Per the germline V gene, CDR1 is SGHKS and CDR2 is YYEKEE (reference sequence). This CDR3 has 15 amino acids.

V usage is TRBV11-3 and J usage is TRBJ2-7; D call uncertain. Trimming removed 1 base at V and 5 bases at J, with 15 bases between. Germline V gene data show CDR1 as SGHNT and CDR2 as YENEEA. The CDR3 has 15 amino acids. CDR3: CASSLVEDVRDEQYF. The CDR3 region has the DNA TGTGCCAGCAGCTTAGTAGAGGACGTCCGGGACGAGCAGTACTTC.

The chain links TRBV30 to TRBJ1-1, with 7 bases identical to TRBD1. The CDR3 totals 17 residues. After removal of 3 bases from V and 0 bases from J, the junction contained 13 bases not matched to a gene. Germline assignment: CDR1 GTSNPN and CDR2 SVGIG (reference sequence). The CDR3 bases are TGTGCCTGGAGCCCCGTAGGGACAGCAAGAATGAACACTGAAGCTTTCTTT. Residues: CAWSPVGTARMNTEAFF.

This clone turned up a few times. This chain uses TRBV2 with TRBJ1-5; D is possibly TRBD1 (5 bases). Germline CDR1 SNHLY, CDR2 FYNNEI. The CDR3 totals 14 residues. V was clipped by 2 bases and J by 6 bases, with 11 bases between them. The CDR3 coding sequence is TGTGCCAGCAGTGAACAGGGTTTTAGTCAGCCCCAGCATTTT. Residues: CASSEQGFSQPQHF.

The rearrangement links TRBV5-4 to TRBJ1-6; 10 bases align to TRBD1. The CDR3 totals 15 residues. Trimming cost V 2 bases and J 10 bases; bases outside gene matches: 6. In germline, CDR1 is SGHNT, CDR2 YYREEE (reference sequence). CDR3 nucleotide sequence: TGTGCCAGCAGCTTAGGGGACAGGGGTGCCTCACCCCTCCACTTT. This gives the protein CASSLGDRGASPLHF.

The chain recombines TRBV28 with TRBJ2-3; the D is unclear. The CDR3 totals 13 residues. Germline values: CDR1 MDHEN, CDR2 SYDVKM. Trimming shortened V by 10 bases and J by 0 bases, and 11 bases separated the two germline ends. CDR3 sequence: CAIDKDSTDTQYF. Here the CDR3 DNA reads TGTGCCATCGATAAGGATAGCACAGATACGCAGTATTTT.

The gene calls are TRBV7-9 and TRBJ2-3; no clear D. The germline V gene has CDR1 SEHNR and CDR2 FQNEAQ (reference sequence). This CDR3 is 14 amino acids long. Trimming left V 1 base short and J 6 bases short, with 11 bases between. CDR3 DNA sequence: TGTGCCAGCAGCTTAGTGGCCGGTCTGGATACGCAGTATTTT. This translates into CASSLVAGLDTQYF. The full variable domain, its missing parts supplied by reference TRBV7-9 and TRBJ2-3, is DTGVSQNPRHKITKRGQNVTFRCDPISEHNRLYWYRQTLGQGPEFLTYFQNEAQLEKSRLLSDRFSAERPKGSFSTLEIQRTEQGDSAMYLCASSLVAGLDTQYFGPGTRLTVL.

The V call is TRBV28, the J call TRBJ2-7; possible D gene TRBD2, 6 bases. The CDR3 consists of 15 residues. Deletions cut 6 bases from V and 4 bases from J, with 19 bases between. Germline V lookup: CDR1 MDHEN, CDR2 SYDVKM. CDR3 nucleotide sequence: TGTGCCAGCAGCGTTCTTAGCGGAAAAGATTACGAGCAGTACTTC. Translated: CASSVLSGKDYEQYF.

V and J are TRBV6-5 and TRBJ1-2; D is uncertain. The V gene lost 0 bases and the J gene lost 7 bases, with 9 bases spanning the gap. The germline V gene has CDR1 MNHEY and CDR2 SVGAGI. There are 13 residues in the CDR3. CDR3 residues: CASSYSGRAGYTF. The DNA for the CDR3 is TGTGCCAGCAGTTACTCGGGAAGGGCTGGCTACACCTTC.

The genes are TRBV7-2 and TRBJ2-5; 15 bases align to TRBD2. The CDR3 has 17 amino acids. Germline values: CDR1 SGHTA, CDR2 FQGNSA. V shed 4 bases and J 5 bases; nucleotides not matched to a gene: 8. In DNA, the CDR3 is TGTGCCAGCAGCTCGAGGACTAGCGGGGGGGCCGGGGAGACCCAGTACTTC. Encoded protein: CASSSRTSGGAGETQYF.

The V gene is TRBV6-5, the J gene TRBJ1-3; D is undetermined. The CDR3 contains 14 residues. Germline CDR1 and CDR2: MNHEY and SVGAGI. V lost 6 bases, J lost 2 bases, and 11 bases lay in between. The CDR3 DNA follows: TGTGCCAGCAGATCAACCCTGGCTGGAAACACCATATATTTT. Translated, it gives CASRSTLAGNTIYF.

V is TRBV30 and J is TRBJ2-4; maybe TRBD1 (5 bases). The CDR3 has 14 amino acids. From germline, CDR1 is GTSNPN and CDR2 SVGIG (reference sequence). V was pared by 8 bases and J by 0 bases, with 14 bases between. CDR3 amino acids: CAATAPLAKNIQYF. DNA of the CDR3: TGTGCCGCGACAGCCCCTTTAGCCAAAAACATTCAGTACTTC.

This rearrangement joins TRBV7-9 to TRBJ1-1, with TRBD1 identical over 8 bases. The CDR3 is 14 residues long. Germline V CDR1 and CDR2: SEHNR, FQNEAQ (reference sequence). The junction had 1 base not matched to a gene; V was cut back by 3 bases and J by 1 base. This chain's CDR3 is CASSFDRGNTEAFF. The DNA of the CDR3 is TGTGCCAGCAGCTTCGACAGGGGGAACACTGAAGCTTTCTTT.

In DNA, the CDR3 is TGTGCCAGCAGCCCCCCAGGGGGTGAGCAGTACTTC. Its translation is CASSPPGGEQYF. The gene calls are TRBV7-2 and TRBJ2-7; 7 bases align to TRBD1. CDR3 length: 12 residues. Per germline, CDR1 SGHTA and CDR2 FQGNSA. The ends lost 5 bases at V and 7 bases at J; junction bases unmatched: 5.

The chain is built from TRBV7-8 and TRBJ2-7, with D maybe TRBD1 (6 bases). The CDR3 is 17 residues long. Trimming removed 5 bases at V and 0 bases at J, with 20 bases between. The germline V gene encodes CDR1 SGHVS and CDR2 FQNEAQ. CDR3 loop: CASSHFPRGQRSYEQYF. Here the CDR3 DNA reads TGTGCCAGCAGCCATTTCCCCCGAGGACAGCGCTCCTACGAGCAGTACTTC.